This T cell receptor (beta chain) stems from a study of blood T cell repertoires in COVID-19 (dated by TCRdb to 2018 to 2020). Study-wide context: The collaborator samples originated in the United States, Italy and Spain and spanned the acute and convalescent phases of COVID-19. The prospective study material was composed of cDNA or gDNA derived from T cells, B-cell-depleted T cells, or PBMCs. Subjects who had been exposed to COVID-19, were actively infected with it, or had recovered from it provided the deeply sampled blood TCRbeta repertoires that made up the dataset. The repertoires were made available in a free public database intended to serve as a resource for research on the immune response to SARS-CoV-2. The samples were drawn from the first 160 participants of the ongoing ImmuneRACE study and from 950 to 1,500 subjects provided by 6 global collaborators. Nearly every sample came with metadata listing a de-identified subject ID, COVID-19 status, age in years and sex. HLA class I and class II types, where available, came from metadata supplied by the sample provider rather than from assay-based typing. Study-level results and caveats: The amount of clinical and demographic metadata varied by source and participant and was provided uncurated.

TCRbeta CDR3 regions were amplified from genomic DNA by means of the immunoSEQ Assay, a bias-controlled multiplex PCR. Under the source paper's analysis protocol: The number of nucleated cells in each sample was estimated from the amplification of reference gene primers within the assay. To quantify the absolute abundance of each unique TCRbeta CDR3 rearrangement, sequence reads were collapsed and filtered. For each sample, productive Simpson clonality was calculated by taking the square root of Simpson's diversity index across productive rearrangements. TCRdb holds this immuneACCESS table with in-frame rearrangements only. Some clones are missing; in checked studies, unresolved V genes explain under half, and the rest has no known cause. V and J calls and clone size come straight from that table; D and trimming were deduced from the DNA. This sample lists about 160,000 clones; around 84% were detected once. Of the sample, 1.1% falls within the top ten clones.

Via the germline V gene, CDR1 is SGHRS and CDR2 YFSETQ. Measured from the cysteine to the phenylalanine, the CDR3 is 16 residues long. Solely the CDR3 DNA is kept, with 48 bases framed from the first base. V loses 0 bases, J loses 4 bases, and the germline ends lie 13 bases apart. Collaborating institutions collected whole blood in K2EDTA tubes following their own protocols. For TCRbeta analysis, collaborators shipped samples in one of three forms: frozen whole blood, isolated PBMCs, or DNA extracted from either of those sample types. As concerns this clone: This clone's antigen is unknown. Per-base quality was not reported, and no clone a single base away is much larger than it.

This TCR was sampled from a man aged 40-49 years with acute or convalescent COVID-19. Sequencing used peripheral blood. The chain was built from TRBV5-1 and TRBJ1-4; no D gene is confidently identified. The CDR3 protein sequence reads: CASSLASEQHNEKLFF. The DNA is TGCGCCAGCAGCTTGGCCTCGGAACAGCATAATGAAAAACTGTTTTTT.